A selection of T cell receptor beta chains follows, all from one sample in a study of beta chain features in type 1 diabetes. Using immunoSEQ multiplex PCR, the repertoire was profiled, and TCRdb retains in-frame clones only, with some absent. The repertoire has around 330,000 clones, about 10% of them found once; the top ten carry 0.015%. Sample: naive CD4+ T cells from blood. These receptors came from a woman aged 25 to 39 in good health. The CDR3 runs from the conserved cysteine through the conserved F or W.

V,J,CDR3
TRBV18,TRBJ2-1,CASSPSEGVTYNEQFF
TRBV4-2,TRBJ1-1,CASSPKGGSTEAFF
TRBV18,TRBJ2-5,CASSYGQGGKETQYF
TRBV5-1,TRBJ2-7,CASKIAGGNPYEQYF
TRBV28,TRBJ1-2,CASSLLPRGRGYTF
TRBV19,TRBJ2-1,CASSIRSERARTFYDNEQFF
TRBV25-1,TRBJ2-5,CASSDSGLWETQYF
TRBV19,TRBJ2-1,CASSRTSGSDEQFF
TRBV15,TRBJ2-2,CATSSPEGVGELFF
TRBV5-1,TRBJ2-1,CASSLERQINEQFF
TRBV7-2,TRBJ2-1,CASKLAGASLFEQFF
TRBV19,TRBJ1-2,CASTDGDNYGYTF
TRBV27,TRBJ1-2,CASTLNYRGHYGYTF
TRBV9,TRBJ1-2,CASSANRDRGYTF
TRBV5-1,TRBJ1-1,CASSSGRGQHTEAFF
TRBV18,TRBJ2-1,CASSPGGAAYNEQFF
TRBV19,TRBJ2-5,CASSPVGGGETQYF
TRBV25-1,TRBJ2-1,CASSKDRDTNEQFF
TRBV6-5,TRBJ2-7,CASSGPSGSSYEQYF
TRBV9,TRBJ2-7,CASSHRDEQYF
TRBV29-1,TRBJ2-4,CSVSRLGGTSGRERNIQYF
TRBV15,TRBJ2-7,CATSRVRPPGEQYF
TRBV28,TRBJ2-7,CASSPPDYSYEQYF
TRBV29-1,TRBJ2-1,CSASQGVLINEQFF
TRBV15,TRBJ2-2,CATSRGQTGELFF
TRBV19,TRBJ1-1,CASSPRGGGTEAFF
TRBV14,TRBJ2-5,CASSGPGLAKTQYF
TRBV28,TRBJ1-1,CASSTTGMNTEAFF
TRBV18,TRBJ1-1,CASSPGEGTEAFF
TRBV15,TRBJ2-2,CATSRVRTDTGELFF
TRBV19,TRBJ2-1,CASTGPIGLAGGMNEQFF